This entry is about one T cell receptor (beta chain). Antigen unknown. Primers: 60 Vbeta forward and 13 Jbeta reverse. The protocol was immunoSEQ multiplex PCR, while the TCRdb copy is restricted to in-frame clones and leaves out a portion. The sample has some 170,000 clones; just over 70% are singletons. The data were taken from a study of cytomegalovirus exposure and HLA in healthy donors. Overall study: A data release that came early held tens of millions of unique TCRs from HLA-typed donors. Broader study findings: Common viral pathogens (according to a later analysis) appeared linked to several of the most significant clusters. Per a later analysis, roughly 17,000 TCR beta sequences showed association with HLA alleles at 0.05 false discovery rate.

V lost 3 bases and J lost 5; bases outside the gene matches: 8. Looked up from germline, CDR1 is SEHNR and CDR2 is FQNEAQ (reference sequence). CDR3 length: 15 amino acids. The sequenced material came from PBMCs. J is TRBJ2-5 and V is TRBV7-9; TRBD2 matches 8 bases. The TCR sequence derives from a man between 18 and 29 years old in good health and CMV-seropositive. CDR3 DNA sequence: TGTGCCAGCAGCTTTACCGGGACGGGGGGGGAGACCCAGTACTTC. This codes for CASSFTGTGGETQYF.